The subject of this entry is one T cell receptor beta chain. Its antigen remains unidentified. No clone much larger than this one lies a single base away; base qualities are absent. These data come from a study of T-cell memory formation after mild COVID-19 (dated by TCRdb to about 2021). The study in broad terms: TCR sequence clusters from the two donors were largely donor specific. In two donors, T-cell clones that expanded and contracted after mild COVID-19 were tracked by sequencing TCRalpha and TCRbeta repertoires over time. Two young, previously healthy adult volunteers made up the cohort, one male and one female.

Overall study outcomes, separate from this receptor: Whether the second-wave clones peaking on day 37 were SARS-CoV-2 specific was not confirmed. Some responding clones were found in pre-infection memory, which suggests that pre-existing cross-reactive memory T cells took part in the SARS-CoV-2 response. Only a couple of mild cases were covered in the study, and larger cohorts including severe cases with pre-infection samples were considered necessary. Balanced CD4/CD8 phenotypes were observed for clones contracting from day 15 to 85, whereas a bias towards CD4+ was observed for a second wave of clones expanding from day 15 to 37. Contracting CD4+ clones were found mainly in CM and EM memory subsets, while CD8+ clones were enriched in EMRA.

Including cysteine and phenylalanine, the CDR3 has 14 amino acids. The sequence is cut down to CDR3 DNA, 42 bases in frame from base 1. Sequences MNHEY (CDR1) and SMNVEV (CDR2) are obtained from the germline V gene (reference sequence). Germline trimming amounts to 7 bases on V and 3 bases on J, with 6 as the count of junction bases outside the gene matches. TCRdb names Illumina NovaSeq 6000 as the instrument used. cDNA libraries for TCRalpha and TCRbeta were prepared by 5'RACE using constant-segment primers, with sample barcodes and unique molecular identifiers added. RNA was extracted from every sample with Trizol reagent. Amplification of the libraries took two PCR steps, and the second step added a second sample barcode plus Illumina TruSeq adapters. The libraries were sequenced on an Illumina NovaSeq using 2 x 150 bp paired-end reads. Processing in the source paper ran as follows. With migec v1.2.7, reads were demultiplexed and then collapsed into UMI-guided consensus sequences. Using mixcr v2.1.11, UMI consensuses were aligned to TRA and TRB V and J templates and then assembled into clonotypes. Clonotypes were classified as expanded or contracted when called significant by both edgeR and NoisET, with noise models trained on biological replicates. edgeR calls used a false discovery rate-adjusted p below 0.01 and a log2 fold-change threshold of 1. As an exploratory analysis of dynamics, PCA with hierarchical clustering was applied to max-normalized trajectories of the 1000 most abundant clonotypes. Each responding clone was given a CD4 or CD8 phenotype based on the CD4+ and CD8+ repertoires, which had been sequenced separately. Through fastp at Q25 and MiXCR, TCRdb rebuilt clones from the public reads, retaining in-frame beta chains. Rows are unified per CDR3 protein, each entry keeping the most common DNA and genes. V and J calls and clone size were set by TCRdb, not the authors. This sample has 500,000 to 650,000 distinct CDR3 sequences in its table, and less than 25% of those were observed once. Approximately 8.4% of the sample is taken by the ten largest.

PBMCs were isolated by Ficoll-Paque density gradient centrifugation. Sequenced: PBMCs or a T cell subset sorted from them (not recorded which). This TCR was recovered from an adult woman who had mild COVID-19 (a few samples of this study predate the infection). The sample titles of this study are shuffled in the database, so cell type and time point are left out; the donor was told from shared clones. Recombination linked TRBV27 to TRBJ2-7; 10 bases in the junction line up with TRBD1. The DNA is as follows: TGTGCCAGCACCTGGACAGGGGGAAACTACGAGCAGTACTTC. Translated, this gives CASTWTGGNYEQYF.